Below, 2 T cell receptor beta chains from the same sample are listed, as sequenced in a study of T-cell memory formation after mild COVID-19. TCRdb reprocessed the 5' RACE reads via MiXCR and lists one record per CDR3 protein. This sample has 270,000 or so distinct CDR3 sequences, with roughly 17% found just once. Sequencing was carried out using PBMCs or a T cell subset sorted from them (not recorded which). The receptors were sampled from a man aged 18 to 30 who had mild COVID-19 (a few samples of this study predate the infection). Cell type and time point are not known.

This chain links TRBV24-1 with TRBJ1-2; D is unresolved. This CDR3 comprises 11 residues. V was cut by 1 base and J by 8 bases, with 4 bases left in between. Germline V gene data show CDR1 as KGHDR and CDR2 as SFDVKD. The CDR3 reads CATSDFYGYTF. CDR3 bases: TGTGCCACCAGTGATTTCTACGGCTACACCTTC.

The chain is built from TRBV19 and TRBJ1-5; D not certain. The CDR3 is made up of 14 amino acids. The germline V gene has CDR1 LNHDA and CDR2 SQIVND (reference sequence). Trimming stripped 2 bases from V and 6 bases from J, with 11 bases between. The CDR3 region has the DNA TGTGCCAGTAGTATATCCAGTTTCAGTCAGCCCCAGCATTTT. Amino acids: CASSISSFSQPQHF.